The clone carrying this T cell receptor (beta chain) occurred many times. This specimen belongs to a study of human T cells and chemical hapten exposure. With 2 bases removed from V and 3 bases from J, the gap between germline ends came to 1 base. Looked up from germline, CDR1 is MDHEN and CDR2 is SYDVKM. The CDR3 covers 12 residues. Time point given: patch test 1, 2 weeks after DPC sensitization. Treatment reported: therapeutic diphenylcyclopropenone sensitization with weekly scalp DPC. From whole blood left unfractionated, total RNA was extracted. It was the library that attached unique molecular identifiers to individual cDNA molecules. TCRdb independently ran MiXCR on the RACE reads; one entry per CDR3 protein. The repertoire holds fewer than 50,000 distinct CDR3 sequences, over 3.5% seen once, with more than 25% in the top ten.

This specimen was whole blood, taken in connection with sensitization to the hapten diphenylcyclopropenone (DPC). This sequence joins TRBV28 and TRBJ2-2; unclear D gene. The sequence was collected from a man in his fifties or sixties with alopecia areata. Some clones in this sample may be carry-over from other donors' samples. The CDR3 nucleotides read TGTGCCAGCAGTTTAGACACCGGGGAGCTGTTTTTT. This sequence encodes CASSLDTGELFF.